This T cell receptor (beta chain) was retrieved from a study of spatial heterogeneity in lung cancer. TCRdb recomputed calls from the 5' RACE reads with MiXCR, one row per CDR3 protein. Among tens of thousands of distinct CDR3 sequences listed, roughly 7.8% were seen once. Trimming took off 4 bases at V and 5 bases at J, with 8 bases between the two ends. Germline CDR1 reads SGHDT; CDR2 reads YYEEEE. The CDR3 is 12 amino acids. Documented time point: blood at routine non-recurrence follow-up after resection. This sequence was found in a male donor with early-stage non-small cell lung cancer. Sequenced here: PBMCs, sampled at follow-up. The chain uses TRBV5-6 and TRBJ2-3; D uncertain. CDR3 sequence: CASSPRIDTQYF. CDR3 sequence (DNA): TGTGCCAGCAGCCCAAGGATAGATACGCAGTATTTT.